This T cell receptor beta chain was captured in a study of blood T cell repertoires in COVID-19. Study-level background: The United States, Italy and Spain were the sources of the acute and convalescent COVID-19 samples. The cDNA or gDNA used as material had been derived from T cells, B-cell-depleted T cells, or PBMCs.

In the authors' methods: Amplification of reference gene primers was used by the study to estimate nucleated cell counts. The assay was immunoSEQ multiplex PCR, and TCRdb's table has in-frame clones only and misses some. That table gives V, J and clone size, and the DNA gave D and trimming. This table holds about 35,000 clones, 83% found once. Trimming removed 5 bases at V and 7 bases at J, with 15 bases between. The CDR3 runs 13 residues. Germline V gives CDR1 MNHEY, CDR2 SMNVEV (reference sequence). This clone came up a few times. The source of this sequence is a man in his fifties or sixties with acute or convalescent COVID-19. The chain has TRBV27 and TRBJ2-7; D may be TRBD1 (6 bases). The sequenced sample was peripheral blood. This chain's CDR3 is CASSPTQGEEQYF. DNA for the CDR3: TGTGCCAGCAGTCCAACACAGGGCGAGGAGCAGTACTTC.